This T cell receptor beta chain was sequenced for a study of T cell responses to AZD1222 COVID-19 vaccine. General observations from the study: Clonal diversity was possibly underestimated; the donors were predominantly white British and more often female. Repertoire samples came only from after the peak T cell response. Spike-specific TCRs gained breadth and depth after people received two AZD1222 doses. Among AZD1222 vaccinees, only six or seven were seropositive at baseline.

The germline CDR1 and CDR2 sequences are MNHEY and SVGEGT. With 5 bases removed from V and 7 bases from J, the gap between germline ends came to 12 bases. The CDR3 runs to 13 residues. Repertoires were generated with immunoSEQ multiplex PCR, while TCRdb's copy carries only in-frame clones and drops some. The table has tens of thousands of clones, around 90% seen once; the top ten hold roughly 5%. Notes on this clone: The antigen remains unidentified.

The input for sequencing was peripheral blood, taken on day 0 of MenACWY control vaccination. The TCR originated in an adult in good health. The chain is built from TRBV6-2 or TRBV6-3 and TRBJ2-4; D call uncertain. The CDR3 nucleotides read TGTGCCAGCAGTCCCTTTAGTGCGAACATTCAGTACTTC. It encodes CASSPFSANIQYF.